The entry that follows covers one TCR beta chain sequence. This entry belongs to a study of breast tumors, draining lymph nodes, adjacent tissues. Samples came from axillary lymph nodes draining the breast cancer. V gave up 5 bases and J gave up 6 bases; unmatched junction bases: 10. The CDR3 runs to 15 residues. Germline V gives CDR1 SGHNT, CDR2 YYREEE (reference sequence). TCRdb used MiXCR to reprocess the multiplex PCR reads, holding one entry per CDR3 protein. The sample holds approximately 200,000 distinct CDR3 sequences, around 29% seen once. The sample taken for sequencing was axillary lymph node tissue. This receptor was obtained from a female donor with breast cancer. Some clones in this sample may be carry-over from other donors' samples. The chain recombines TRBV5-4 with TRBJ2-1; 8 bases are shared with TRBD2. The CDR3 protein is CASSLRLARSNEQFF. The CDR3, as DNA: TGTGCCAGCAGTTTACGACTAGCGAGAAGCAATGAGCAGTTCTTC. Based on the CDR3 plus reference TRBV5-4 and TRBJ2-1, the full variable domain is ETGVTQSPTHLIKTRGQQVTLRCSSQSGHNTVSWYQQALGQGPQFIFQYYREEENGRGNFPPRFSGLQFPNYSSELNVNALELDDSALYLCASSLRLARSNEQFFGPGTRLTVL.